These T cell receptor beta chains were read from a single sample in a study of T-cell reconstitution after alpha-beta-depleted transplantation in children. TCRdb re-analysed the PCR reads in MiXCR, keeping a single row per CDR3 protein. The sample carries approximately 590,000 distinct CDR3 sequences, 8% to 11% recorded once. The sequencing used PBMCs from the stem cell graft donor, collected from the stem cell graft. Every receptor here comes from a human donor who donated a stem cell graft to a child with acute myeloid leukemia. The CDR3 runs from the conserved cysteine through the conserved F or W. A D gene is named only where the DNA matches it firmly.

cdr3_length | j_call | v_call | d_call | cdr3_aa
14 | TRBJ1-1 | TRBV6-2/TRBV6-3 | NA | CASGRGRPNTEAFF
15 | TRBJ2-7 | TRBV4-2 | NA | CASSQDRGQVYEQYF
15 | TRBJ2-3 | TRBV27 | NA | CASSSAGSNTDTQYF
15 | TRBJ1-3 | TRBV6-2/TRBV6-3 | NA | CASSYDALSGNTIYF
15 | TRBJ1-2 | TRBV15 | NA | CATSAPGEANYGYTF
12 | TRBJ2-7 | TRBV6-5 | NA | CASTGSGSEQYF
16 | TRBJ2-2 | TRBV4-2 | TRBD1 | CASSQAGGFNTGELFF
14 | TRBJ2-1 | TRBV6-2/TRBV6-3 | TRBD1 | CASSGRQGPNEQFF
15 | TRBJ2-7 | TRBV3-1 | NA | CASSQEGRTTDEQYF
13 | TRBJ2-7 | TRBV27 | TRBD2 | CASSLSGRHEQYF
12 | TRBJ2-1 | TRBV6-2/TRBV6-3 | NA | CASKSQGHEQFF
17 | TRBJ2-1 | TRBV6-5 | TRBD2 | CASSYETGTRSRNEQFF
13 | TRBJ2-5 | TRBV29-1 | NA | CSVVGQAPETQYF
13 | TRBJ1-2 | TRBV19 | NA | CASWVLGSGGYTF
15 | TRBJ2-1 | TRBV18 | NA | CASSPKAVSYNEQFF
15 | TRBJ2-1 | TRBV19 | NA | CASSIVEGQYNEQFF
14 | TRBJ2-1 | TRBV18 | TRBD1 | CASSPWTGGDEQFF
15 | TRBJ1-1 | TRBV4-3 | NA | CASSQDTALNTEAFF
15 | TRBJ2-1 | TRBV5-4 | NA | CASSLPAQGKNEQFF
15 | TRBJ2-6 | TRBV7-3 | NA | CASSHLRSGANVLTF
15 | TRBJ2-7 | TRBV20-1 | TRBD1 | CSARVGQGGTYEQYF
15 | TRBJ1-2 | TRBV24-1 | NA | CATSEGASGGYGYTF
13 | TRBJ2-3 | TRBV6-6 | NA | CASVARELDTQYF
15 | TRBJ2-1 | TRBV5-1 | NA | CASSPQTAPYNEQFF
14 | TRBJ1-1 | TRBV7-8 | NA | CASNPGVVNTEAFF
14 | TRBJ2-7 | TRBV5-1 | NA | CASSSGTRGPEQYF
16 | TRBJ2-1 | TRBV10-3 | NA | CAISESRGSGLDEQFF
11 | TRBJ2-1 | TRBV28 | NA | CATTVYNEQFF
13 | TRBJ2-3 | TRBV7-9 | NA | CASSGVKEDTQYF
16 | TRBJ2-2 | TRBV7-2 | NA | CASSSRGHLGSGELFF
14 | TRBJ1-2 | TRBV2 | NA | CASSEGVASYGYTF
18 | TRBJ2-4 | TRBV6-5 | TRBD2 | CASSYSRVTAGGDGIQYF
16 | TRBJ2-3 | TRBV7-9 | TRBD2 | CASSLPLAGGSDTQYF
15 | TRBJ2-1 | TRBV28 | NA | CATIRPGVGGNEQFF
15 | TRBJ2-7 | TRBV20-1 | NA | CSALQHRANGYEQYF
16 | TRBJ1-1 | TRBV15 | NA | CATSRTPGPQGTEAFF
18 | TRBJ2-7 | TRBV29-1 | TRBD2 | CSVEGPGGLAGGSNEQYF
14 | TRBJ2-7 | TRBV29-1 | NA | CSVEGGVESYEQYF
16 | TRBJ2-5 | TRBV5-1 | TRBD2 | CASSSRKLAGQETQYF
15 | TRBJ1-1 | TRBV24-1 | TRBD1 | CATSRWDRANTEAFF
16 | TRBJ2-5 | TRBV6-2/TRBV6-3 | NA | CASSHPSPQGRETQYF
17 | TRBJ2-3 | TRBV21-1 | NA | CASSALSLAFLPDTQYF
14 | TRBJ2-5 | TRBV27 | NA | CASSSTRSQETQYF
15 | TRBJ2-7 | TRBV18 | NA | CASSPGTGILYEQYF
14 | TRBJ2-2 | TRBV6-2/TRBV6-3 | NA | CASSPDTNTGELFF
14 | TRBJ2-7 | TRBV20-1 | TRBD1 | CSARVLPQGREQYF
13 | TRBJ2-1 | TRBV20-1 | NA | CSAYSGSYNEQFF
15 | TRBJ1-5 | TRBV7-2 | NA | CASRNGQGRNQPQHF